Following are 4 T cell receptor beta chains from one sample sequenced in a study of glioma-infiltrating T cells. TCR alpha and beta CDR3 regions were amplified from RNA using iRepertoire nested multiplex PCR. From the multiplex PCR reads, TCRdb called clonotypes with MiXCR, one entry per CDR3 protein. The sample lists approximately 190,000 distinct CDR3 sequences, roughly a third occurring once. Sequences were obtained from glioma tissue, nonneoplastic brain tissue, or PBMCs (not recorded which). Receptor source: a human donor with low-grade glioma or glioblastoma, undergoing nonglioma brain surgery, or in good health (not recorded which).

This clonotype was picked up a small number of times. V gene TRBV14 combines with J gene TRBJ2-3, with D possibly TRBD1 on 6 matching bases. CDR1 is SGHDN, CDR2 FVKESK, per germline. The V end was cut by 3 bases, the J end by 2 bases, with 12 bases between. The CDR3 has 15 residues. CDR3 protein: CASSQGYRATDTQYF. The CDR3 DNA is TGTGCCAGCAGCCAGGGGTACAGGGCCACAGATACGCAGTATTTT.

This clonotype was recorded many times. The DNA of the CDR3 is TGTGCCAGTAGTATAGATCGGAGGCCCAGCACAGATACGCAGTATTTT. Residues: CASSIDRRPSTDTQYF. V is TRBV19 and J is TRBJ2-3; a weak D match, TRBD2 (5 bases). Germline assignment: CDR1 LNHDA and CDR2 SQIVND (reference sequence). This CDR3 is 16 amino acids long. Between the trimmed V and J ends, which lost 0 bases and 0 bases, there was a span of 10 bases.

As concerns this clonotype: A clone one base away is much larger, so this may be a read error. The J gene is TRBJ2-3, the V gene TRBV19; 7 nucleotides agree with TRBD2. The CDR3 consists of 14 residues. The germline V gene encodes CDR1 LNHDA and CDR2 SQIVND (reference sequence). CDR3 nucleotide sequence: TGTTCCAGTAAACCGAGCGGGAAGGCAGATACGCAGTATTTT. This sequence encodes CSSKPSGKADTQYF.

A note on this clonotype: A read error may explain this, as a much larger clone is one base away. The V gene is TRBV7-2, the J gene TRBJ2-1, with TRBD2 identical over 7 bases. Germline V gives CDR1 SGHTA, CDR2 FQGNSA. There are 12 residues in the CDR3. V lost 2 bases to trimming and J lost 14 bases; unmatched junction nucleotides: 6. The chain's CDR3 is CASSLPLGGEFF. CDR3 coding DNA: TGTGCCAGCAGCTTACCACTGGGGGGGGAGTTCTTC.